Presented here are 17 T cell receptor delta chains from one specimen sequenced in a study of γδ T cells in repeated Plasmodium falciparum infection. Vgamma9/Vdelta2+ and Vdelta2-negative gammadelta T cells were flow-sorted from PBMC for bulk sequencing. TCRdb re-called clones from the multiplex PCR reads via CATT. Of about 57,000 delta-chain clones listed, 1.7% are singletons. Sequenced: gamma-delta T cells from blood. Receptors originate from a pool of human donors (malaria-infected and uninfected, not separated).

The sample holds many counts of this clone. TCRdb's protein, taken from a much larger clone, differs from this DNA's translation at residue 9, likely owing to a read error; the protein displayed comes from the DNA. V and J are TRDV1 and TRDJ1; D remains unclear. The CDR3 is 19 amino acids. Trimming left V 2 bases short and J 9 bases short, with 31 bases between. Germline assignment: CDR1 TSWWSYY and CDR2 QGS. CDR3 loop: CALGEFSKGFRTGFKELIF. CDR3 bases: TGTGCTCTTGGGGAATTCTCTAAAGGATTCCGTACCGGGTTTAAGGAACTCATCTTT.

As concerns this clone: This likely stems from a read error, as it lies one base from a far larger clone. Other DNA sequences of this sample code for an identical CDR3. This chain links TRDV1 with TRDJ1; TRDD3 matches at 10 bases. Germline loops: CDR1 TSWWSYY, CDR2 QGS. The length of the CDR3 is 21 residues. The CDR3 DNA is TGCGCTCTTGGGGCCCCCCCCGCTGAGTACTGGGGGATGTCTTACACCGATAAACTCATCTTT. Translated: CALGAPPAEYWGMSYTDKLIF.

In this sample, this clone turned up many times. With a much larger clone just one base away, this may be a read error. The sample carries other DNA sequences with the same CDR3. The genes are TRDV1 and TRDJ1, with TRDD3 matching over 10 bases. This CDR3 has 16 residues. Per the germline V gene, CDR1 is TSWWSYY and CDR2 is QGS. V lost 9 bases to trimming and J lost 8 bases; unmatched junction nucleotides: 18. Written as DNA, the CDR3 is TGTGCTCTCGTGTTCGGCCCCCTGGGGGATATCTCCAAACTCATCTTT. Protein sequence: CALVFGPLGDISKLIF.

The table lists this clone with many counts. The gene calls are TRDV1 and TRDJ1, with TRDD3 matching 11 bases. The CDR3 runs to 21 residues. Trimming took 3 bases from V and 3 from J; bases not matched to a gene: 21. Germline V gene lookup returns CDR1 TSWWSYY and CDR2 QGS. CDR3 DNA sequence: TGTGCTCTTGGGGAGCCCTATACCCTCGGGTACTGGGGGATATATCCCGATAAACTCATCTTT. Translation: CALGEPYTLGYWGIYPDKLIF.

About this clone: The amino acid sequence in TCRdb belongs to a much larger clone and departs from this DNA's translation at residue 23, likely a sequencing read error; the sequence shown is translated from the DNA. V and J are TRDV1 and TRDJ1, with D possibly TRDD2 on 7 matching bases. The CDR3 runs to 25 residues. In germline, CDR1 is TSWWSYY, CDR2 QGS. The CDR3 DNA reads TGTGCTCTTGGGGAACTACAAAGGTACGTCTTCCTAGCTCCTACTGGGAACTATACTACCGATAAACCCATCTTT. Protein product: CALGELQRYVFLAPTGNYTTDKPIF.

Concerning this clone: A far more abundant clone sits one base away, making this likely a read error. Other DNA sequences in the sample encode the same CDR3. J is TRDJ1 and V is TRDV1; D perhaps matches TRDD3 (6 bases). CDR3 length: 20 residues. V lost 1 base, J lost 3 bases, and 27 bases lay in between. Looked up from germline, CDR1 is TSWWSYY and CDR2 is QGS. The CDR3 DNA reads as TGTGCTCTTGGGGAACAGAGGGGCTCCCCACGATGGGATAAAGCCGATAAACTCATCTTT. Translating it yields CALGEQRGSPRWDKADKLIF.

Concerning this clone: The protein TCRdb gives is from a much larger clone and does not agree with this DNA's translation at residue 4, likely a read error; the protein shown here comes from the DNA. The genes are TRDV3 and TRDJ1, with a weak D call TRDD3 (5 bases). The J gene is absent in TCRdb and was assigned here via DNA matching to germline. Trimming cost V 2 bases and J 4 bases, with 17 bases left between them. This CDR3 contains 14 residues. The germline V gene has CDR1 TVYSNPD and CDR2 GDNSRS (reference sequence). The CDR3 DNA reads TGTGCCTTTCGCGACCCGATTTGGGGCGATAAACTCATCTTT. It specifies CAFRDPIWGDKLIF.

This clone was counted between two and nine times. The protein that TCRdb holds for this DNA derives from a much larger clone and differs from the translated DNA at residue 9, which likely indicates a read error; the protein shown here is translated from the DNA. CDR3 sequence (DNA): TGTGCTCTTGGGGTGACTTCCTGGTCCCTACCAGGGGGACCCCCCTCACCTAACACCGATAAACTCATCTTT. Translating gives CALGVTSWSLPGGPPSPNTDKLIF. The chain combines TRDV1 with TRDJ1, with D possibly called TRDD2 or TRDD3 (6 bases each). TCRdb is silent on the J gene; assignment here came from matching the DNA to germline. The CDR3 sequence is 24 residues long. The germline V and J ends were trimmed by 4 bases and 0 bases, with 39 bases remaining between them. CDR1 is TSWWSYY, CDR2 QGS, per germline.

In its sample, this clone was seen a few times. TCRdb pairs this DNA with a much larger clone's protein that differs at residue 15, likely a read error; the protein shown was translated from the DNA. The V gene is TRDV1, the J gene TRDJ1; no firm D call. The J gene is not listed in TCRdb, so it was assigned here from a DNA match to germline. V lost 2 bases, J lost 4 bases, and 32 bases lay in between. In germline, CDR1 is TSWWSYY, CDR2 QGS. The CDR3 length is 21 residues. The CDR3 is CALGEATFRGVWRGRSDKLIF. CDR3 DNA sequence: TGTGCTCTTGGGGAAGCTACGTTTAGAGGGGTTTGGAGGGGCCGAAGCGATAAACTCATCTTT.

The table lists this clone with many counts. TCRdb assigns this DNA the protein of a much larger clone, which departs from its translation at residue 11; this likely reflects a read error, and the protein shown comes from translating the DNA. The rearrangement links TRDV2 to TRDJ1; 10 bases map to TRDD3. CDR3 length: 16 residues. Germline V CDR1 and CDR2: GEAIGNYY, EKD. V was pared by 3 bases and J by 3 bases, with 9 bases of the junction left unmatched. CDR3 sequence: CACDSITGGCADKLIF. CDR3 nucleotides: TGTGCCTGTGACTCAATTACTGGGGGATGTGCCGATAAACTCATCTTT.

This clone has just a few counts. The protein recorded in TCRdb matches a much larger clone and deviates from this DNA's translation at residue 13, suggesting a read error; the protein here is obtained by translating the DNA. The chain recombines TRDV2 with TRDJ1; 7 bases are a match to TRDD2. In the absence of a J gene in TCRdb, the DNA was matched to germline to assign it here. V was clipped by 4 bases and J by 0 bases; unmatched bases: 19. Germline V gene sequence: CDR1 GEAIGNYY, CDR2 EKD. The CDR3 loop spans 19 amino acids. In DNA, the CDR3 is TGTGCCTGTGATAATCCCGCCTTCCTTGACTGCGGGCACACCGATAAACTCATCTTT. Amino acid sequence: CACDNPAFLDCGHTDKLIF.

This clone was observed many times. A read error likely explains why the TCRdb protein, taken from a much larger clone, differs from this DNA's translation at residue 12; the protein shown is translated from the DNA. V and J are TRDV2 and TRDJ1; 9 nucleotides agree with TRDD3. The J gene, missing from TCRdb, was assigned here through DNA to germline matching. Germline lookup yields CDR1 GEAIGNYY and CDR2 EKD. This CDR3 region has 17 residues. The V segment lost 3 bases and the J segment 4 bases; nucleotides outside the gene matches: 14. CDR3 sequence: CACDPSRTGGYHDKLIF. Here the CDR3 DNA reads TGTGCCTGTGACCCATCACGCACGGGGGGATACCACGATAAACTCATCTTT.

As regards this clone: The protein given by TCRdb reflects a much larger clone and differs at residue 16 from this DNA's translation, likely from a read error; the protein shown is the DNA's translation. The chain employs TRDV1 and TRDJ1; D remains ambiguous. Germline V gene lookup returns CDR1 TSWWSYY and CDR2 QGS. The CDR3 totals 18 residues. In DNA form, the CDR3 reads TGTGCTCTTGGGGAGCCGAGATCTCCTTGCGGAGACACCGATAAACCCATCTTT. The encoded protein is CALGEPRSPCGDTDKPIF.

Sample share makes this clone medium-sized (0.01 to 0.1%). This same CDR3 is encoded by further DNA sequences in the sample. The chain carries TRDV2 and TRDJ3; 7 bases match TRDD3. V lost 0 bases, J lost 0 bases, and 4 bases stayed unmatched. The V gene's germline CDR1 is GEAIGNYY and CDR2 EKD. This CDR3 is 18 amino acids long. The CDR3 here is CACDTGGFSSWDTRQMFF. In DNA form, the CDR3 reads TGTGCCTGTGACACCGGGGGATTTAGCTCCTGGGACACCCGACAGATGTTTTTC.

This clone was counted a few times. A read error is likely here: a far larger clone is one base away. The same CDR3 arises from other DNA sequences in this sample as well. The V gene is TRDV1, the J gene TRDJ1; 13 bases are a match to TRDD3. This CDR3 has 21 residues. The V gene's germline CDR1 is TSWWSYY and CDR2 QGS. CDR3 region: CALGDLDGTGGYAIYTDELIF. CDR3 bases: TGTGCTCTTGGGGATCTGGACGGTACTGGGGGATACGCTATATACACCGATGAACTCATCTTT.

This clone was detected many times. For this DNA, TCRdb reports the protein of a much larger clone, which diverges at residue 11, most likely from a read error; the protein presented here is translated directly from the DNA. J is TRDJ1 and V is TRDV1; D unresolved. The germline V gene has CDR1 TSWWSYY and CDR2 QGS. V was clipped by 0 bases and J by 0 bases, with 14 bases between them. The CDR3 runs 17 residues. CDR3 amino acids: CALGELESRDHTDKLIF. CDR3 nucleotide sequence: TGTGCTCTTGGGGAACTAGAGTCACGGGACCACACCGATAAACTCATCTTT.

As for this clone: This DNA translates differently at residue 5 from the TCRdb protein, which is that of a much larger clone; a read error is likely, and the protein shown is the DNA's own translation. CDR3 sequence (DNA): TGTGCCTGTGACACCGGGGGCCATGGGAAGGATTATGACGCCGATAAACTCATCTTT. This gives the protein CACDTGGHGKDYDADKLIF. The chain employs TRDV2 and TRDJ1, with a possible D match to TRDD3 (5 bases). TCRdb offers no J gene call, so here the DNA was matched to germline to obtain one. Trimming took 0 bases from V and 3 from J, leaving 25 bases between them. The CDR3 consists of 19 residues. CDR1 GEAIGNYY and CDR2 EKD come from the germline V gene.